The clone carrying this T cell receptor (beta chain) was recorded many times. The antigen remains undetermined. The entry originates in a study of spatial heterogeneity in lung cancer. About the research overall: The study sequenced follow-up PBMC samples when they were available, at a median of approximately 2 years after resection. Alpha-chain sequences were consistently detected in smaller numbers than beta-chain sequences. Study findings and constraints: Relative to follow-up, resection was when ubiquitous expanded tumor TCRs appeared more in blood.

As to time point: blood at routine non-recurrence follow-up after resection. Sequencing of whole RNA from tumor, nontumor lung or frozen PBMC involved no sorting. A single record per CDR3 protein comes from TCRdb applying MiXCR to the 5' RACE reads. The sample has about 120,000 distinct CDR3 sequences; 12% are singletons. The clonotype comes from a male donor with early-stage non-small cell lung cancer. Sequenced here: PBMCs, sampled at follow-up.

In DNA form, the CDR3 reads TGTGCCAGCAGCGAGAGGACGGGTAGTGCAGATACGCAGTATTTT. Amino acid sequence: CASSERTGSADTQYF. The V gene is TRBV9, the J gene TRBJ2-3; D gene ambiguous. Between the trimmed V and J ends, which lost 3 bases and 4 bases, there was a span of 15 bases. This CDR3 has 15 residues. From germline, CDR1 is SGDLS and CDR2 YYNGEE.